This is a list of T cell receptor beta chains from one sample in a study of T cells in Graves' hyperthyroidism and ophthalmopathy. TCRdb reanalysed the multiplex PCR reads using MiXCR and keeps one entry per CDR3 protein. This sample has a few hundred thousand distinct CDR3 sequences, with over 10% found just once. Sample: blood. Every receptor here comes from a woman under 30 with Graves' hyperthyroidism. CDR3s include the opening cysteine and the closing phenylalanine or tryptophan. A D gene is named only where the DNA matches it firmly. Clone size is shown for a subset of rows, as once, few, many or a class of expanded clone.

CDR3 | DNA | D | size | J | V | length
CASSPLLGTGRNTGELFF | TGCGCCAGCAGCCCCCTTTTAGGGACAGGGAGGAACACCGGGGAGCTGTTTTTT | TRBD1 | NA | TRBJ2-2 | TRBV4-1 | 18
CASTPTTSPNSPLHF | TGCGCCAGCACCCCCACAACCTCCCCTAATTCACCCCTCCACTTT | NA | few | TRBJ1-6 | TRBV10-2 | 15
CASPGTLKNEQFF | TGTGCCTCCCCCGGGACCCTCAAGAATGAGCAGTTCTTC | NA | NA | TRBJ2-1 | TRBV30 | 13
CASSLTRSPGELFF | TGTGCCAGCAGCTTAACCCGAAGTCCCGGGGAGCTGTTTTTT | NA | few | TRBJ2-2 | TRBV7-2 | 14
CASSPQGQRNEQFF | TGCGCCAGCAGTCCCCAGGGTCAGCGCAATGAGCAGTTCTTC | NA | NA | TRBJ2-1 | TRBV10-2 | 14
CASSLVGAGRIYGYTF | TGTGCCAGCAGCCTAGTCGGGGCGGGACGGATCTATGGCTACACCTTC | NA | NA | TRBJ1-2 | TRBV5-5 | 16
CAISESLSGKGNEQFF | TGTGCCATCAGTGAGTCACTGAGCGGGAAAGGGAATGAGCAGTTCTTC | TRBD2 | few | TRBJ2-1 | TRBV10-3 | 16
CASSPSGGDDANEQFF | TGTGCCAGCTCACCTAGCGGGGGAGATGACGCGAATGAGCAGTTCTTC | TRBD2 | few | TRBJ2-1 | TRBV18 | 16
CASSSGLADTDTQYF | TGTGCCAGCAGTTCAGGACTAGCGGACACAGATACGCAGTATTTT | TRBD2 | many | TRBJ2-3 | TRBV5-6 | 15
CASTFSSGLSYEQYF | TGTGCCAGTACCTTTTCCTCGGGACTCTCCTACGAGCAGTACTTC | NA | few | TRBJ2-7 | TRBV19 | 15
CASRSGEEAFF | TGTGCCAGTCGCTCAGGCGAAGAAGCTTTCTTT | NA | many | TRBJ1-1 | TRBV2 | 11
CATFDRDYGYTF | TGTGCCACCTTTGACAGGGACTATGGCTACACCTTC | TRBD1 | many | TRBJ1-2 | TRBV2 | 12
CASREQVILRGEQYF | TGTGCCAGCAGGGAACAGGTTATCCTCAGAGGGGAGCAGTACTTC | NA | few | TRBJ2-7 | TRBV6-1 | 15
CASSWGGSSLQFF | TGTGCCAGCAGCTGGGGGGGGTCTAGCTTGCAGTTCTTC | TRBD2 | many | TRBJ2-1 | TRBV11-3 | 13
CAINEGGREQYF | TGTGCCATCAACGAGGGAGGGCGAGAGCAGTACTTC | TRBD2 | NA | TRBJ2-7 | TRBV10-3 | 12
CSVANLDNEKLFF | TGCAGCGTTGCGAATTTAGACAATGAAAAACTGTTTTTT | NA | NA | TRBJ1-4 | TRBV29-1 | 13
CASSPDTYEQYF | TGTGCCAGCAGCCCGGACACCTACGAGCAGTACTTC | NA | many | TRBJ2-7 | TRBV7-9 | 12
CASSDTFTDTQYF | TGTGCCAGCAGCGACACGTTCACAGATACGCAGTATTTT | NA | many | TRBJ2-3 | TRBV7-9 | 13
CASVGATDTQYF | TGCGCCAGCGTCGGAGCTACAGATACGCAGTATTTT | NA | few | TRBJ2-3 | TRBV10-1 | 12
CASSTQMNTEAFF | TGTGCCAGCAGCACCCAGATGAACACTGAAGCTTTCTTT | NA | many | TRBJ1-1 | TRBV7-9 | 13
CASSLGGGGRARYNEQFF | TGTGCCAGCAGCCTTGGCGGGGGGGGCCGGGCGCGCTACAATGAACAGTTCTTC | TRBD2 | NA | TRBJ2-1 | TRBV11-2 | 18
CASSVAQGTEAFF | TGTGCCAGCAGCGTGGCACAGGGCACTGAAGCTTTCTTT | NA | once | TRBJ1-1 | TRBV9 | 13
CATSRVTVTGELFF | TGTGCCACCAGCAGAGTGACGGTCACCGGGGAGCTGTTTTTT | NA | few | TRBJ2-2 | TRBV15 | 14
CASRPAGARNNEQFF | TGTGCCAGCAGACCAGCGGGAGCTAGGAACAATGAGCAGTTCTTC | TRBD2 | many | TRBJ2-1 | TRBV28 | 15